Sequencing of this T cell receptor beta chain was carried out in a study of tumor-infiltrating lymphocytes in primary liver carcinoma. Of note for this clonotype: Its specificity is unknown. The junction departs from germline at one end; a sequencing error may be responsible.

General study results and limits: The study found a significantly higher top-250-clone fraction in tumors than in blood (p = 0.039).

Extraction of RNA together with DNA used roughly 19-31 mg of unsorted bulk tissue. Germline V gives CDR1 ENHRY, CDR2 SYGVKD. The CDR3 is 14 residues long. TCR beta cDNA was reverse-transcribed from 450 to 500 ng of total RNA. The reaction used a constant-region primer and ProtoScript II reverse transcriptase. Investigators got TCR beta libraries out of three nested multiplex PCR rounds, done with slightly modified ARM-PCR. The opening two PCR rounds, approximately 10 cycles each, paired TRBV1-TRBV30 forward primers with a C-beta reverse primer. TCRdb independently ran MiXCR on the multiplex PCR reads; one entry per CDR3 protein. This table holds about 92,000 distinct CDR3 sequences, around 68% found once.

Sequences were obtained from tumor-adjacent normal liver tissue. The clonotype originates from a man in his forties with primary liver carcinoma and hepatitis B virus infection. The V call is TRBV10-3, the J call TRBJ2-1, with D possibly TRBD1 on 6 matching bases. Written as DNA, the CDR3 is TGTACCATCAGTGAAAGAGGCGAGGGGGATGAGCAGTTCTTC. As protein: CTISERGEGDEQFF.